This T cell receptor beta chain was retrieved from a study of T cells in Graves' hyperthyroidism and ophthalmopathy. From germline, CDR1 is LGHNT and CDR2 FRNRAP. V was cut by 6 bases and J by 2 bases, with 10 bases left in between. The CDR3 totals 14 residues. RNA transcripts were the template for amplifying TCR beta CDR3 regions. During a first-round RT-PCR of the TCR CDR3, the HTBI primer set was used. Using its own MiXCR run on the multiplex PCR reads, TCRdb lists one record per CDR3 protein. The repertoire has roughly 400,000 distinct CDR3 sequences, approximately 25% of them found once; the top ten carry more than 60%. A few counts support this clonotype.

Input material: blood. The chain employs TRBV12-5 and TRBJ2-2; perhaps TRBD2 as D (6 bases). The sequence was obtained from a man over 45 with Graves' hyperthyroidism. DNA of the CDR3: TGTGCTAGTGGAAGGGACTCCAACACCGGGGAGCTGTTTTTT. Amino acid sequence: CASGRDSNTGELFF.